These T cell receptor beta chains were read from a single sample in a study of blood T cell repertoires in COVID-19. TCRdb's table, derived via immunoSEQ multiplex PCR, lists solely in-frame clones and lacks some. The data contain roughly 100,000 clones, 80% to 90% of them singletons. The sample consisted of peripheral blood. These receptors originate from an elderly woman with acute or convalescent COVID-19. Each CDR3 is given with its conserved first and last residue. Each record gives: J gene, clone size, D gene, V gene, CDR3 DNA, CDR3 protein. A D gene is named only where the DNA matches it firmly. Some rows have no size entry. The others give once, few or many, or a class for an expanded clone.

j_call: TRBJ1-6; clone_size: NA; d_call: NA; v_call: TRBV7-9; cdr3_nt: TGTGCCAGCAGCCCCCTTGGCAATTCACCCCTCCACTTT; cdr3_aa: CASSPLGNSPLHF
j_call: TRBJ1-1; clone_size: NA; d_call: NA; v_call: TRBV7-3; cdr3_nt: TGTGCCAGCAGCCAACGGGGGGACACTGAAGCTTTCTTT; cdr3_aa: CASSQRGDTEAFF
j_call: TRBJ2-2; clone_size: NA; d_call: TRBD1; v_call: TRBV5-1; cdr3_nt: TGCGCCAGCAGCCTCGACAGGGGGTGGACCGGGGAGCTGTTTTTT; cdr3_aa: CASSLDRGWTGELFF
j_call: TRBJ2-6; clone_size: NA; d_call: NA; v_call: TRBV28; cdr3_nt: TGTGCCAGCAGTTTAACGGGGGGCTCATCTGGGGCCAACGTCCTGACTTTC; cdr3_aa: CASSLTGGSSGANVLTF
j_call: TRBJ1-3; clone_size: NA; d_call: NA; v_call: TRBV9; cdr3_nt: TGTGCCAGCAGCGCCCAGGGGATCTTCTCTGGAAACACCATATATTTT; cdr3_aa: CASSAQGIFSGNTIYF
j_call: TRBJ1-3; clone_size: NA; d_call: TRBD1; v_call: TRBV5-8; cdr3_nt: TGTGCCAGCACCTCGGACAGGGGAAACACCATATATTTT; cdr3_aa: CASTSDRGNTIYF
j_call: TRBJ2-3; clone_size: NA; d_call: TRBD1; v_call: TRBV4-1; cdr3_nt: TGCGCCAGCAGCCAAGATAGGGCAGGGGGCGTCGCAGATACGCAGTATTTT; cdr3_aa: CASSQDRAGGVADTQYF
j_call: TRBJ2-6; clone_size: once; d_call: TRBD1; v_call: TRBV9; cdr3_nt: TGTGCCAGCAGCCTAACTGGTAGGGGGCAGGCTGGGGCCAACGTCCTGACTTTC; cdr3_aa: CASSLTGRGQAGANVLTF
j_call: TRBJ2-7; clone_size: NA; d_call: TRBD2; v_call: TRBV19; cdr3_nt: TGTGCCAGTAGTCAAAGGAACCGGGAGGCCAACGAGCAGTACTTC; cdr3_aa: CASSQRNREANEQYF
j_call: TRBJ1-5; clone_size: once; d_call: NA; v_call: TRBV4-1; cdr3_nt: TGCGCCAGCAGCTTTCTCCCAGGGGGCAATCAGCCCCAGCATTTT; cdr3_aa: CASSFLPGGNQPQHF
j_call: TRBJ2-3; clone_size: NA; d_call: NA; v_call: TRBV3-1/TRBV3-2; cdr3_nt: TGTGCCAGCAGCCAAGTTCTAGTCGGGACAGATACGCAGTATTTT; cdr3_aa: CASSQVLVGTDTQYF
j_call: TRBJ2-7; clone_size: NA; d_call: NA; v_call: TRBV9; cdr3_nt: TGTGCCAGCAGCGTGGGCAGTTCCTACGAGCAGTACTTC; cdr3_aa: CASSVGSSYEQYF
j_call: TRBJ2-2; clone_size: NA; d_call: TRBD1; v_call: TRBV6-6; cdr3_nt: TGTGCCAGCAGCGGCTCACAGGGGAGGAACACCGGGGAGCTGTTTTTT; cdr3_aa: CASSGSQGRNTGELFF
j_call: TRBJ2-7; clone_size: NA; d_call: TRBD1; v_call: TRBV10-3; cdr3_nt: TGTGCCATCAGTGAGTCGGACAGGGGGCGGAACGAGCAGTACTTC; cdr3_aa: CAISESDRGRNEQYF
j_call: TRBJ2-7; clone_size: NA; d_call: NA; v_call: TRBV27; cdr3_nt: TGTGCCAGCAGTTTAGAGCCCCGGGGCGAGCAGTACTTC; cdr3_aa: CASSLEPRGEQYF
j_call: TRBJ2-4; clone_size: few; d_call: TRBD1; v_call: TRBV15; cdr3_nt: TGTGCCACCAGCAGAGGGTATGGACAGGTCGGGACCAAAAACATTCAGTACTTC; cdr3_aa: CATSRGYGQVGTKNIQYF
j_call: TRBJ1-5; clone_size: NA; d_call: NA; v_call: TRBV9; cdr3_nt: TGTGCCAGCAGCGTAACGGGGGTCGGACAGCCCCAGCATTTT; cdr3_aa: CASSVTGVGQPQHF
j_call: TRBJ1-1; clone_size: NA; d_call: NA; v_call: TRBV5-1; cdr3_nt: TGCGCCAGCAGCCTTACAGGTGAAGCTTTCTTT; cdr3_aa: CASSLTGEAFF
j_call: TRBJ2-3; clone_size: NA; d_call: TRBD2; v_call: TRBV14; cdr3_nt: TGTGCCAGCAGCCAAGGACTAGCGGGCACAGATACGCAGTATTTT; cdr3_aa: CASSQGLAGTDTQYF
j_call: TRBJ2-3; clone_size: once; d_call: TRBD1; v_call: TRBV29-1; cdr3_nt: TGCAGCGTGTCCGGGGACAGGGGGCCGTCAGATACGCAGTATTTT; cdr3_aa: CSVSGDRGPSDTQYF
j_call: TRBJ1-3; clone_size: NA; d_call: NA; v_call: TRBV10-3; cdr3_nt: TGTGCCATCAGTGAGGGCTTAGGACTCCGCTCTGGAAACACCATATATTTT; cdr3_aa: CAISEGLGLRSGNTIYF
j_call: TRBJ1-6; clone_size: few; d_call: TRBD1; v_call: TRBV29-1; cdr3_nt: TGCAGCGTTGCGACAGGGAATGGATCACCCCTCCACTTT; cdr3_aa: CSVATGNGSPLHF
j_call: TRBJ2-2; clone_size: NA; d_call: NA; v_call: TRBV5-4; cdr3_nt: TGTGCCAGCAGCCCAAGACAGGCCCTGGGCACCGGGGAGCTGTTTTTT; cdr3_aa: CASSPRQALGTGELFF
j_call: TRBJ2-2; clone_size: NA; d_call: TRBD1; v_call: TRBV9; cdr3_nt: TGTGCCAGCAGCTCTGGACAGGGGAGGTCCACCGGGGAGCTGTTTTTT; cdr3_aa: CASSSGQGRSTGELFF
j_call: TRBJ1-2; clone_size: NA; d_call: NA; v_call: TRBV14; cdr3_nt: TGTGCCAGCAGCCAAGTGCGGGGTTCGAGGAATGGCTACACCTTC; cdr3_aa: CASSQVRGSRNGYTF
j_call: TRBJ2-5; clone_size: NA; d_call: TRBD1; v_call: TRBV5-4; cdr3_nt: TGTGCCAGCAGCCGACAGGGGGGGAAGGAGACCCAGTACTTC; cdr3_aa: CASSRQGGKETQYF
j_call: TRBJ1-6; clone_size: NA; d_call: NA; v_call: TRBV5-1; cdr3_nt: TGCGCCAGCAGCTCGTACTTACCGGGGTCATACAAGGATAATTCACCCCTCCACTTT; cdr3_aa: CASSSYLPGSYKDNSPLHF
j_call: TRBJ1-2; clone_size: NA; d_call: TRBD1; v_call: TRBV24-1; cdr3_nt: TGTGCCACCAGTGATCCGGGACAGGGTTCAAACTATGGCTACACCTTC; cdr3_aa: CATSDPGQGSNYGYTF
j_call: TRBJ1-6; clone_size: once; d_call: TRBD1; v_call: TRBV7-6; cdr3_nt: TGTGCCAGCAGCCGAGTACAGGGGGCTGTGAATTCACCCCTCCACTTT; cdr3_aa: CASSRVQGAVNSPLHF
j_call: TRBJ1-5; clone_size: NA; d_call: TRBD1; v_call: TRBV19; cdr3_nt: TGTGCCAGTAGCTACCACCGCAGACAGGGGAGCAATCAGCCCCAGCATTTT; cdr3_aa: CASSYHRRQGSNQPQHF
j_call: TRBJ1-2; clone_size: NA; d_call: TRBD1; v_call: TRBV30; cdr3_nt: TGTGCCTGGAGTGTTCCACCGGGACAGACCACTTATGGCTACACCTTC; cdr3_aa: CAWSVPPGQTTYGYTF
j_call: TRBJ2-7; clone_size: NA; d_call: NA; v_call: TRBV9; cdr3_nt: TGTGCCAGCAGCGTAGGGGCGGGGGCCTCCTACGAGCAGTACTTC; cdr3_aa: CASSVGAGASYEQYF
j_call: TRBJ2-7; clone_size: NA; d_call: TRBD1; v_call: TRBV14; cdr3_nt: TGTGCCAGCAGCCAAGAGACAGGGGGGGGAACCTACGAGCAGTACTTC; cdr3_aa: CASSQETGGGTYEQYF
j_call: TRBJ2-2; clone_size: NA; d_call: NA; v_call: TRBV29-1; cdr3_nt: TGCAGCGTTGAAGATCATTACAGCCGCCCGAACACCGGGGAGCTGTTTTTT; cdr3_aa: CSVEDHYSRPNTGELFF
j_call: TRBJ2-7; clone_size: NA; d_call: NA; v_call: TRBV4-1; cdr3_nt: TGCGCCAGCAGCCAAGATCCTAGACGGTACGAGCAGTACTTC; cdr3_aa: CASSQDPRRYEQYF
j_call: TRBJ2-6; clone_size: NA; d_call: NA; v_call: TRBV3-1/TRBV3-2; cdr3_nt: TGTGCCAGCAGCCCCCCAGGGTACACTGGGGCCAACGTCCTGACTTTC; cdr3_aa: CASSPPGYTGANVLTF
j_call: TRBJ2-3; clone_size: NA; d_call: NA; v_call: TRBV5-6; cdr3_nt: TGTGCCAGCAGCTTGGGGACAGGGAGGGCAGATACGCAGTATTTT; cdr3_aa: CASSLGTGRADTQYF
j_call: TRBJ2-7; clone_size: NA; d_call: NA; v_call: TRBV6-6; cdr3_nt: TGTGCCAGCAGTTACTCCCAGATTTACTACGAGCAGTACTTC; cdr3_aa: CASSYSQIYYEQYF
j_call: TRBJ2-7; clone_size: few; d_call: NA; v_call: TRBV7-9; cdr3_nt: TGTGCCAGCAGCCGCGGACAGGGACTACCCTACGAGCAGTACTTC; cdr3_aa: CASSRGQGLPYEQYF
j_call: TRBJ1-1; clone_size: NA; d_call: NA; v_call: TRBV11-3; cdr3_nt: TGTGCCAGCAGCTTCGGGTTGGGCACTGAAGCTTTCTTT; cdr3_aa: CASSFGLGTEAFF
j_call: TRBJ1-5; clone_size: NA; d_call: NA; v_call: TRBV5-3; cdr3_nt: TGTGCCAGCAACTCTGGGCAGGTCAATCAGCCCCAGCATTTT; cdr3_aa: CASNSGQVNQPQHF
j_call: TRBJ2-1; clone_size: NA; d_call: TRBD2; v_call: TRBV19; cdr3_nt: TGTGCCAGTAGTATAGGGACTAGCGGGGGGGCCAGTTCCTACAATGAGCAGTTCTTC; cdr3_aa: CASSIGTSGGASSYNEQFF
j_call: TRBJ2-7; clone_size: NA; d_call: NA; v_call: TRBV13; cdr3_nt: TGTGCCAGTGGGTGGCGGGGTACCCCTAGCGAGCAGTACTTC; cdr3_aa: CASGWRGTPSEQYF
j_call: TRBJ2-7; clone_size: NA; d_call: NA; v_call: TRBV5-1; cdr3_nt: TGCGCCAGCAGCTTGGGGTATACTACGGACGAGCAGTACTTC; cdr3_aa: CASSLGYTTDEQYF
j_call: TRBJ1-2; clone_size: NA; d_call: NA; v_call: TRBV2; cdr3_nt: TGTGCCAGCAGCCAAGACCTAACCGGGTATGGCTACACCTTC; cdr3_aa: CASSQDLTGYGYTF
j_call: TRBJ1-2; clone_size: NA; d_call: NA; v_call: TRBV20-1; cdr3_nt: TGCAGTGCTAGTAGCAGGGCGCGAGGCTACACCTTC; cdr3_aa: CSASSRARGYTF
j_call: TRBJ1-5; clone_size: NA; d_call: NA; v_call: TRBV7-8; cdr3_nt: TGTGCCAGCAGCTTAAGTAGGAGGGCATATAGCAATCAGCCCCAGCATTTT; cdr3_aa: CASSLSRRAYSNQPQHF
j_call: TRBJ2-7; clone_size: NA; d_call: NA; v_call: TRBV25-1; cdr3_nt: TGTGCCAGCAGTGAAGGCGGCCGGCCCCTGGGCGAGCAGTACTTC; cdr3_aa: CASSEGGRPLGEQYF
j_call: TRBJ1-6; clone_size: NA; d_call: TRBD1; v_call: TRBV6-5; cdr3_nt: TGTGCCAGCACTCGACAGGGGTCTCAGTCACCCCTCCACTTT; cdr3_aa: CASTRQGSQSPLHF
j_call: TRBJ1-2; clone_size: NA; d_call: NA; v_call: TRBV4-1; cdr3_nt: TGCGCCAGCAGCCAGGGGACTTTCGGCTACACCTTC; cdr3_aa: CASSQGTFGYTF
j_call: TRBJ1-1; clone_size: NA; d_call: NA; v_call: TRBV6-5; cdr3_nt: TGTGCCAGCAGTTACTCGCAGGGAAGTGCTGAAGCTTTCTTT; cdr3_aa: CASSYSQGSAEAFF
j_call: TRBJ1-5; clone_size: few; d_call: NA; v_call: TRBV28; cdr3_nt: TGTGCCAGCAGTTCCCTCGGGAATCAGCCCCAGCATTTT; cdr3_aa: CASSSLGNQPQHF